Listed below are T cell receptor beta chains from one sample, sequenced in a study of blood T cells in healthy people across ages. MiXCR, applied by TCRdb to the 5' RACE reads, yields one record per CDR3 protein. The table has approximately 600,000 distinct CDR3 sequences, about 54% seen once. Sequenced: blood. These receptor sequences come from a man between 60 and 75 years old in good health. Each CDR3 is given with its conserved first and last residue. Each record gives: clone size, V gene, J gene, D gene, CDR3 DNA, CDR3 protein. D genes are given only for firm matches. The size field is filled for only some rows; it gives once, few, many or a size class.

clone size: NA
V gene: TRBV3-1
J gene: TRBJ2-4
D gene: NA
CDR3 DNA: TGTGCCAGCAGCCAAGGGGCTACCTTGGGAAACATTCAGTACTTC
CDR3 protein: CASSQGATLGNIQYF

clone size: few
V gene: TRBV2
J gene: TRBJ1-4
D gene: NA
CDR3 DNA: TGTGCCAGTTCTGGGTCCCGAAATGAAAAACTGTTTTTT
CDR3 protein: CASSGSRNEKLFF

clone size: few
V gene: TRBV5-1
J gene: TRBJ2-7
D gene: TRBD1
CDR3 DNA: TGCGCCAGCAGCTCGGACAGGGGGCAGTTAGCCGAGCAGTACTTC
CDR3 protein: CASSSDRGQLAEQYF

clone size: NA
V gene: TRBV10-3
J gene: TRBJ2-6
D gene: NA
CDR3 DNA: TGTGCCATCAGTGAGTACGGGGTCGACTCTGGGGCCAACGTCCTGACTTTC
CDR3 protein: CAISEYGVDSGANVLTF

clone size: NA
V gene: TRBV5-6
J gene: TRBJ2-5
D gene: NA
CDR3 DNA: TGTGCCAGCAGCTTGGCCTCCGGGGCGGAGACCCAGTACTTC
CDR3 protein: CASSLASGAETQYF

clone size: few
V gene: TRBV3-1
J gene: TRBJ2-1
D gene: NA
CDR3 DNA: TGTGCCAGCAGCCAGTACGGCAGGGATGAGCAGTTCTTC
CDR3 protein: CASSQYGRDEQFF

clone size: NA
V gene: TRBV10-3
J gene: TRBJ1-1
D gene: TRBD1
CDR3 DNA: TGTGCCATCAGTAATCCGCAGGGGGACGGGGCCACTGAAGCTTTCTTT
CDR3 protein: CAISNPQGDGATEAFF

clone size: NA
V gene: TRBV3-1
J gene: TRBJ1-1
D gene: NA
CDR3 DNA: TGTGCCAGCACCCCGGAAGACACTGAAGCTTTCTTT
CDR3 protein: CASTPEDTEAFF

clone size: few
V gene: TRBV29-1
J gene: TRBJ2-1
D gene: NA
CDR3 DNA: TGCAGCGTCGGCGGGGTGGTTTACAATGAGCAGTTCTTC
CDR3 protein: CSVGGVVYNEQFF

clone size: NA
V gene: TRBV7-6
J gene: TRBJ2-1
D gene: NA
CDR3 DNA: TGTGCCAGCAGCGCGATAGGTAGCTCCTACAATGAGCAGTTCTTC
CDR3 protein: CASSAIGSSYNEQFF

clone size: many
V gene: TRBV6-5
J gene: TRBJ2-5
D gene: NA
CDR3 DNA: TGTGCCAGCAGTTACTTTGAGACCCAGTACTTC
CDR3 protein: CASSYFETQYF

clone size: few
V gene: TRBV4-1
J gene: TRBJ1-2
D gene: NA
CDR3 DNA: TGCGCCAGCAGCCGGGGGAATGGCTACACCTTC
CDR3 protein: CASSRGNGYTF

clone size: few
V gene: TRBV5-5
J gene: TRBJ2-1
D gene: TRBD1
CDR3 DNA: TGTGCCAGCAGCTGGACGGACAGGGAGCAGTTCTTC
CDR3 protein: CASSWTDREQFF

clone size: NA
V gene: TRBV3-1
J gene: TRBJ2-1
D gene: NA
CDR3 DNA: TGTGCCAGCAGCCTGAGGGGGGGCCCACGGGATGTGCAGTTCTTC
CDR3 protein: CASSLRGGPRDVQFF

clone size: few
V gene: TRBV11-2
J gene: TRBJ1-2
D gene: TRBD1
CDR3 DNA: TGTGCCAGCAGCTTATTTATAGGACAGGGTCGAAACACCTTC
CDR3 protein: CASSLFIGQGRNTF

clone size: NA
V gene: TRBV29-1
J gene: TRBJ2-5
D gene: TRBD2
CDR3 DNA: TGCAGCGTTGAAGATCGAGGGGCGGGAGCGGCCGGAGAGACCCAGTACTTC
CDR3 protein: CSVEDRGAGAAGETQYF

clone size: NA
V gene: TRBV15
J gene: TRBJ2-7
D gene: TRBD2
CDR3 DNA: TGTGCCACCAGCAGAGGGGAGGGATTACCCGCCTACGAGCAGTACTTC
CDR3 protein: CATSRGEGLPAYEQYF

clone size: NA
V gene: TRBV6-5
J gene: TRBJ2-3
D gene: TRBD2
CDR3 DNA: TGTGCCAGCAGTTATAGCGGGGGGGCCTCAGATACGCAGTATTTT
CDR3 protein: CASSYSGGASDTQYF

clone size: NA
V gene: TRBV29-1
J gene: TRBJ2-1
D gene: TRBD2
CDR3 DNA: TGCAGCGTTCGTAGAGTAGCGGGGTTATACAATGAGCAGTTCTTC
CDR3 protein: CSVRRVAGLYNEQFF

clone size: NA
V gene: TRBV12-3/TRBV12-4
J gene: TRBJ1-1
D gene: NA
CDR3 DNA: TGTGCCAGCAGTCCTCAGGGTCGGGGTGAAGCTTTCTTT
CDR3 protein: CASSPQGRGEAFF

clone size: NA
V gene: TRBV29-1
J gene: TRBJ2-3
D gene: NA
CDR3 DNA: TGCAGCGTTGTCGGGAGTACTGGCACAGATACGCAGTATTTT
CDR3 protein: CSVVGSTGTDTQYF

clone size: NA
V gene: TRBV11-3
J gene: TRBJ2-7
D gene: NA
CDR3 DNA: TGTGCCAGCAGCACCCGGTTACAGTACTTC
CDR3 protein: CASSTRLQYF

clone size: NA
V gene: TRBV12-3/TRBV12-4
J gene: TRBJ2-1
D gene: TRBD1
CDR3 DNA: TGTGCCAGCAGTCAGGGACAGGGGATAAATGAGCAGTTCTTC
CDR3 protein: CASSQGQGINEQFF

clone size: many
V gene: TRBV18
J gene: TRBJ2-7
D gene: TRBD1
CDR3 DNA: TGTGCCAGCCCCGGGACAGGGCCCTTGGAGCAGTACTTC
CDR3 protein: CASPGTGPLEQYF

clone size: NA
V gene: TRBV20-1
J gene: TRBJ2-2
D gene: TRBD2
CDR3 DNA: TGCAGTGCTAGACCTATAGCGGGGGGGAACACCGGGGAGCTGTTTTTT
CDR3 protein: CSARPIAGGNTGELFF

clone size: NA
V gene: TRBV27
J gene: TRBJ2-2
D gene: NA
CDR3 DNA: TGTGCCAGCAGTTCAGCCGGGACATACACCGGGGAGCTGTTTTTT
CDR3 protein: CASSSAGTYTGELFF

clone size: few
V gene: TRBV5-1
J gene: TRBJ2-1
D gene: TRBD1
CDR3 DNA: TGCGCCAGCAGCTCGGGACAGGGTAGAAATGAGCAGTTCTTC
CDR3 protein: CASSSGQGRNEQFF

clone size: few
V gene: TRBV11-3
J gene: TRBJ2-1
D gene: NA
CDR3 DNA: TGTGCCAGCAGCTTATGGGGGGCGGGCAATGAGCAGTTCTTC
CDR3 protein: CASSLWGAGNEQFF

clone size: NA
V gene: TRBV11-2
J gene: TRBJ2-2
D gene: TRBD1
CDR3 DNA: TGTGCCAGCAGCTTAGCTGTCCGCGACAGGGGGCGCGACGGGGAGCTGTTTTTT
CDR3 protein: CASSLAVRDRGRDGELFF

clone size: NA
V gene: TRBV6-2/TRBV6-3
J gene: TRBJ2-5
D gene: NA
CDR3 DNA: TGTGCCAGCAGCCCCGGGTCTAGGACCCAGTACTTC
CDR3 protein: CASSPGSRTQYF

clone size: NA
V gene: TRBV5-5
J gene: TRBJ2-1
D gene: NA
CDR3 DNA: TGTGCCAGCAGCTTGAGTCAGAATACTTACAATGAGCAGTTCTTC
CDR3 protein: CASSLSQNTYNEQFF

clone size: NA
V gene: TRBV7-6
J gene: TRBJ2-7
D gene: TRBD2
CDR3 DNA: TGTGCCAGCAGCAACCTCGGGGGGTCCCAGTACTTC
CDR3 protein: CASSNLGGSQYF

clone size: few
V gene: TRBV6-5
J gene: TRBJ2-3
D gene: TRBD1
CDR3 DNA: TGTGCCAGCAGTTACTCGGGACAGGCCACAGATACGCAGTATTTT
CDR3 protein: CASSYSGQATDTQYF

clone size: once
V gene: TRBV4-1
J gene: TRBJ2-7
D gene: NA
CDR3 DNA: TGCGCCAGCAGCCAAGAAGGAGGCGGGGGCGCTTTCGACGAGCAGTACTTC
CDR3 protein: CASSQEGGGGAFDEQYF

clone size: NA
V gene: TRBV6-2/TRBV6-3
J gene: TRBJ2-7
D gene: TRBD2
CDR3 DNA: TGTGCCAGCAGTCCCCGACGTATAGCGGGGGGGAAGTTCGATGGGTACGAGCAGTACTTC
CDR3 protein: CASSPRRIAGGKFDGYEQYF

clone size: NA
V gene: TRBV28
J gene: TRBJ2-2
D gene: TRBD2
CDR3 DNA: TGTGCCAGCAACCGCGCGGGGGGAGCCGGGGAGCTGTTTTTT
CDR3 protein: CASNRAGGAGELFF

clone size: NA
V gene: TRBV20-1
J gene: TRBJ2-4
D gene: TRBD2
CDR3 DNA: TGCAGTGCTAGAGATCGCAGGACTAGCGGGAGGGCCATAGGCAATGAGCAGTACTTC
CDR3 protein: CSARDRRTSGRAIGNEQYF

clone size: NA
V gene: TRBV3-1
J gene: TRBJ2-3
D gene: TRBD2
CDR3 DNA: TGTGCCAGCAGCCAACTAGCGGGGGGGCCGGGTGATACGCAGTATTTT
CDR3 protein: CASSQLAGGPGDTQYF

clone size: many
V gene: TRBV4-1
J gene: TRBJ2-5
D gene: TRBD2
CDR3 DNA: TGCGCCAGCAGCCACCTCCCTGGGGCTAGCGGGGCTGGTGAGCAGTACTTC
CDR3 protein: CASSHLPGASGAGEQYF

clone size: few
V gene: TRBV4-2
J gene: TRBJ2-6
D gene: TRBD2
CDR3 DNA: TGTGCCAGCAGCCAAGATTCTTTCCGGGGAGGGTGGGCCAACGTCCTGACTTTC
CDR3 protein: CASSQDSFRGGWANVLTF

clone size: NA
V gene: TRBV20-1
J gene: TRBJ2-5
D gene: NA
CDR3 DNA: TGCAGTGCTAGGAAGGACCTTCAAGAGACCCAGTACTTC
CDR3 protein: CSARKDLQETQYF

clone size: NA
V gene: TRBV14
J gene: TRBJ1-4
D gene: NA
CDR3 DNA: TGTGCCAGCAGCCAAGGACCCGGTGCAACTAATGAAAAACTGTTTTTT
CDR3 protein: CASSQGPGATNEKLFF

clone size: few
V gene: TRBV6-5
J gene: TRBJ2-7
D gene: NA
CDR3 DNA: TGTGCCAGCAGTAGGGTGGGTCCCTACGAGCAGTACTTC
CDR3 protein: CASSRVGPYEQYF

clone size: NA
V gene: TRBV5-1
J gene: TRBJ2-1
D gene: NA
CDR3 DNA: TGCGCCAGCAGCTTGTTAGAGAGTGAGCAGTTCTTC
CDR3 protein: CASSLLESEQFF

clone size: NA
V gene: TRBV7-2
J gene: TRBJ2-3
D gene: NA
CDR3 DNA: TGTGCCAGCAGCTTAGTTGCGGGGGCTAGGGCAGATACGCAGTATTTT
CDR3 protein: CASSLVAGARADTQYF

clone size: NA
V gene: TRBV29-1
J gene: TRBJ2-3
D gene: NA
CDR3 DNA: TGCAGCGTTGGGACCCAAACAGATACGCAGTATTTT
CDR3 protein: CSVGTQTDTQYF

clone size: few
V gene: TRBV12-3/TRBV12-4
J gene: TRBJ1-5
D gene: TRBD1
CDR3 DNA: TGTGCCAGCAGTTTCGGGCGGCAGGGGGCCCAGCCCCAGCATTTT
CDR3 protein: CASSFGRQGAQPQHF

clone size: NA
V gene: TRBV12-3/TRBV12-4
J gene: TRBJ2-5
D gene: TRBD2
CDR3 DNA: TGTGCCAGCAGTTTCGGAGCGGGGGTGGGGGAGACCCAGTACTTC
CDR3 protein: CASSFGAGVGETQYF

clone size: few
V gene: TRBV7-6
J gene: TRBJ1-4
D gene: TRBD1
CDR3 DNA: TGTGCCAGCAGCTCACCCCCCGGGACAGGGTATGAAAAACTGTTTTTT
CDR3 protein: CASSSPPGTGYEKLFF

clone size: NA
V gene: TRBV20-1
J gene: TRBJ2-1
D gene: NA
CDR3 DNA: TGCAGTGTCAGAAGACTGGACTCCTACAATGAGCAGTTCTTC
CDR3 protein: CSVRRLDSYNEQFF

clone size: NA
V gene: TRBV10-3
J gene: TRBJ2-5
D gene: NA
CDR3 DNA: TGTGCCATCAGTGGGGGACCTATAGAGACCCAGTACTTC
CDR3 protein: CAISGGPIETQYF

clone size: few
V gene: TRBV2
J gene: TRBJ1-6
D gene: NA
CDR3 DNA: TGTGCCAGCAGCGACGACCGGGGGAATAATTCACCCCTCCACTTT
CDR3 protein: CASSDDRGNNSPLHF

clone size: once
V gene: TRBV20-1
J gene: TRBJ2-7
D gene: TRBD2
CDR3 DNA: TGCAGTGCTAGAGGGGCTAGCGGGAAGAGCTCCTACGAGCAGTACTTC
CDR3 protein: CSARGASGKSSYEQYF